This entry lists 9 T cell receptor beta chains sequenced from one sample in a study of low-dose radiotherapy and immunotherapy resistance in tumors. Both TCRalpha and TCRbeta chains were reverse transcribed with V-gene-specific primers. The PCR that amplified TCRs ran for about 18 cycles, relying on a constant-region primer and a V-primer adapter. TCRdb re-analysed the reads in MiXCR, keeping a single row per CDR3 protein. The table includes about 7,300 distinct CDR3 sequences, 70% to 85% detected once. The receptors come from a human donor with advanced metastatic prostate, ovarian, gallbladder or colorectal cancer (not recorded which). This table probably holds off-target reads from a library built for another chain.

V and J are TRBV5-1 and TRBJ2-7; 7 nucleotides match TRBD1. CDR3 length: 15 amino acids. After removal of 3 bases from V and 11 bases from J, the junction contained 17 bases not matched to a gene. The germline CDR1 and CDR2 sequences are SGHRS and YFSETQ. The CDR3 sequence is CASSSGTARSRSKYF. The CDR3 coding sequence is TGCGCCAGCAGCTCGGGGACAGCACGGAGCCGATCGAAGTACTTC.

The chain couples TRBV25-1 to TRBJ1-1, with D unclear. The germline CDR1 and CDR2 sequences are MGHDK and SYGVNS. This CDR3 comprises 10 residues. The germline V and J ends were trimmed by 3 bases and 6 bases, with 2 bases remaining between them. The DNA of the CDR3 is TGTGCCAGCAGTGACTCTGAAGCTTTCTTT. Amino acids: CASSDSEAFF.

Only a few counts were recorded for this clonotype. The V gene is TRBV5-4, the J gene TRBJ1-5; D is possibly TRBD1 (5 bases). The CDR3 totals 13 residues. Trimming stripped 3 bases from V and 2 bases from J, with 6 bases between. Germline V gene data show CDR1 as SGHNT and CDR2 as YYREEE (reference sequence). CDR3 DNA: TGTGCCAGCAGCTGGGGGGGCAATCAGCCCCAGCATTTT. Encoded protein: CASSWGGNQPQHF.

The J gene is TRBJ2-7, the V gene TRBV2; D call uncertain. The germline gives CDR1 SNHLY, CDR2 FYNNEI. The CDR3 sequence is 14 residues long. The V end was cut by 7 bases, the J end by 0 bases, with 13 bases between. The CDR3 region has the DNA TGTGCCAGCATCCCCCAGGTTTACTCCTACGAGCAGTACTTC. This codes for CASIPQVYSYEQYF.

The J gene is TRBJ2-3, the V gene TRBV11-2, with no clear D. CDR3 length: 13 residues. V lost 2 bases, J lost 2 bases, and 5 bases lay in between. Germline V CDR1 and CDR2: SGHAT, FQNNGV. The CDR3 is CASSLTLTDTQYF. The CDR3 region has the DNA TGTGCCAGCAGCTTAACTCTCACAGATACGCAGTATTTT.

The chain combines TRBV7-2 with TRBJ2-3, with D tentatively TRBD2 (7 bases). Trimming cost V 3 bases and J 5 bases, with 12 bases left between them. The germline V gene has CDR1 SGHTA and CDR2 FQGNSA. The CDR3 runs to 14 residues. This CDR3 is CASSLGGGLDTQYF. CDR3 DNA: TGTGCCAGCAGCTTGGGAGGGGGATTAGATACGCAGTATTTT.

The chain has TRBV11-2 and TRBJ2-2; a possible D gene is TRBD2 (5 bases). Looked up from germline, CDR1 is SGHAT and CDR2 is FQNNGV. This CDR3 is 14 amino acids long. Trimming removed 5 bases from V and 2 bases from J, with 9 bases in between. The CDR3 spells CASSPGVNTGELFF. DNA of the CDR3: TGTGCCAGCAGCCCCGGGGTAAACACCGGGGAGCTGTTTTTT. Full variable domain (rest looked up from reference TRBV11-2 and TRBJ2-2): EAGVAQSPRYKIIEKRQSVAFWCNPISGHATLYWYQQILGQGPKLLIQFQNNGVVDDSQLPKDRFSAERLKGVDSTLKIQPAKLEDSAVYLCASSPGVNTGELFFGEGSRLTVL.

J is TRBJ2-1 and V is TRBV2; 7 nucleotides match TRBD2. The germline V gene has CDR1 SNHLY and CDR2 FYNNEI. The CDR3 length is 15 residues. The junction had 10 bases not matched to a gene; V was cut back by 4 bases and J by 7 bases. CDR3: CASSGERGGWNEQFF. For the CDR3, the DNA is TGTGCCAGCAGTGGGGAGCGGGGTGGTTGGAATGAGCAGTTCTTC.

The chain carries TRBV2 and TRBJ2-3; TRBD2 matches at 8 bases. V dropped 4 bases and J dropped 1; count of bases not matched to a gene: 10. The CDR3 runs 17 residues. CDR1 SNHLY and CDR2 FYNNEI come from the germline V gene. The DNA of the CDR3 is TGTGCCAGCAGTGCCACCGGGACTAGTGAGGGCACAGATACGCAGTATTTT. Protein product: CASSATGTSEGTDTQYF.